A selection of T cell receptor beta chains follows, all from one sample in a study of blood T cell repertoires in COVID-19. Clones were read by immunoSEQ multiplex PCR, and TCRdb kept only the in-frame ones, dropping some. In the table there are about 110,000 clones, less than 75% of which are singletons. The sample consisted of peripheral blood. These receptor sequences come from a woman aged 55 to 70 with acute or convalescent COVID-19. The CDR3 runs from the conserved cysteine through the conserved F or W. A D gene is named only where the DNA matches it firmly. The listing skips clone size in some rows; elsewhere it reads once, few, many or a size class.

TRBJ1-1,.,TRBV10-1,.,CASSEQGAVTEAFF,TGCGCCAGCAGTGAGCAGGGCGCGGTCACTGAAGCTTTCTTT
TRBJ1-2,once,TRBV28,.,CASSNDLYGGYGYTF,TGTGCCAGCAGCAATGACTTGTACGGAGGCTATGGCTACACCTTC
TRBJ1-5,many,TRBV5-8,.,CASSLPISQPQHF,TGTGCCAGCAGTCTACCCATATCTCAGCCCCAGCATTTT
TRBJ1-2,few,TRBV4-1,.,CASSHDTRGGYTF,TGCGCCAGCAGTCATGATACACGCGGCGGCTACACCTTC
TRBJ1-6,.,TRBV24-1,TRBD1,CATFSTGGNSPLHF,TGTGCCACCTTTTCAACAGGGGGTAATTCACCCCTCCACTTT
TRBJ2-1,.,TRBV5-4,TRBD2,CASSLVLAGHNEQFF,TGTGCCAGCAGCTTGGTTCTAGCGGGTCACAATGAGCAGTTCTTC
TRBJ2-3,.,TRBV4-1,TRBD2,CASSPSGGASDTQYF,TGCGCCAGCAGCCCTAGCGGGGGGGCCTCAGATACGCAGTATTTT
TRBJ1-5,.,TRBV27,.,CASSSVNQPQHF,TGTGCCAGCAGTTCCGTAAATCAGCCCCAGCATTTT
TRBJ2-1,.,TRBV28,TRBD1,CASSSQPTGGYNEQFF,TGTGCCAGCAGTTCCCAACCGACAGGGGGATACAATGAGCAGTTCTTC
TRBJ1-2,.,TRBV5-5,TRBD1,CASSLPRTGTYGYTF,TGTGCCAGCAGCTTACCCAGGACAGGGACATATGGCTACACCTTC
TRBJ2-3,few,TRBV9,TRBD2,CASSALAGGGTDTQYF,TGTGCCAGCAGCGCCCTAGCGGGGGGTGGGACAGATACGCAGTATTTT
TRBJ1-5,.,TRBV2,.,CASTGGLRNQPQHF,TGTGCCAGCACGGGGGGGTTGCGCAATCAGCCCCAGCATTTT
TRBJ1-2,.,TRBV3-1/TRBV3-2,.,CASSQSGESTSSGYTF,TGTGCCAGCAGCCAATCCGGGGAGTCAACCTCCTCTGGCTACACCTTC
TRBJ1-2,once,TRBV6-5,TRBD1,CASSPTGIYGYTF,TGTGCCAGCAGCCCGACAGGGATCTATGGCTACACCTTC
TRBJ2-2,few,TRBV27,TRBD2,CASSILLAGGNTGELFF,TGTGCCAGCAGTATTCTCCTAGCGGGGGGTAACACCGGGGAGCTGTTTTTT
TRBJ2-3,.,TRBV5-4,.,CASSLTGGGTDTQYF,TGTGCCAGCAGCTTGACGGGGGGCGGGACAGATACGCAGTATTTT
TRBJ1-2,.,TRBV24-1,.,CATSDLGDYGYTF,TGTGCCACCAGTGATTTAGGGGACTATGGCTACACCTTC
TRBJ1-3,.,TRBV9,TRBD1,CASSPYSWETGNTIYF,TGTGCCAGCAGCCCCTACTCCTGGGAGACAGGGAACACCATATATTTT
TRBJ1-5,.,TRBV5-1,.,CASSLGGGSNQPQHF,TGCGCCAGCAGCTTGGGAGGAGGTAGCAATCAGCCCCAGCATTTT
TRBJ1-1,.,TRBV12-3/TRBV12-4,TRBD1,CASSDRGEAFF,TGTGCCAGCAGCGACAGGGGCGAAGCTTTCTTT
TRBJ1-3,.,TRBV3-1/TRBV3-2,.,CASSQGWATGSGNTIYF,TGTGCCAGCAGCCAAGGGTGGGCGACAGGCTCTGGAAACACCATATATTTT
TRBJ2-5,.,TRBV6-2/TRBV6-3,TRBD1,CASSPKTGAIFETQYF,TGTGCCAGCAGTCCGAAGACAGGGGCGATATTCGAGACCCAGTACTTC
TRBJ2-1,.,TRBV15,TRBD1,CATSREQGIYNEQFF,TGTGCCACCAGCAGAGAACAGGGGATTTACAATGAGCAGTTCTTC
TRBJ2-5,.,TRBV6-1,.,CASSEGWKRQETQYF,TGTGCCAGCAGTGAGGGTTGGAAGCGCCAAGAGACCCAGTACTTC
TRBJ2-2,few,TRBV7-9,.,CASSLRENTGELFF,TGTGCCAGCAGCTTAAGAGAAAACACCGGGGAGCTGTTTTTT